The T cell receptor beta chain under discussion was sequenced for a study of T cell changes during pregnancy in multiple sclerosis. Clones were read by immunoSEQ multiplex PCR, and TCRdb kept only the in-frame ones, dropping some. The table lists about 31,000 clones, roughly 87% of them singletons, with about a tenth in the top ten. Source: CD8+ T cells from peripheral blood mononuclear cells, taken in the first trimester of pregnancy. The sequence was collected from a female donor with multiple sclerosis, enrolled in a pregnancy study.

The CDR3, as DNA: TGTGCCAGCAGCTTATCGGACACGGGCAATCAGCCCCAGCATTTT. It translates to CASSLSDTGNQPQHF. This sequence joins TRBV7-6 and TRBJ1-5, with D perhaps TRBD1 (5 bases). V was cut by 2 bases and J by 2 bases, with 10 bases left in between. The V gene's germline CDR1 is SGHVS and CDR2 FNYEAQ. The CDR3 sequence is 15 residues long.